The 14 T cell receptor beta chains reported below all come from one sample, sequenced in a study of T cell repertoires in cytomegalovirus infection. From the reads, TCRdb called clonotypes with MiXCR, one entry per CDR3 protein. The sample holds fewer than 350,000 distinct CDR3 sequences, over 7.5% seen once. Sequencing was carried out using PBMCs. The receptors originated from a human donor in good health (CMV status not recorded). Some clones in this sample may be carry-over from other donors' samples.

This clonotype was counted only a few times. The chain has TRBV20-1 and TRBJ2-6, with TRBD1 matching over 7 bases. Losses at the gene ends were 0 bases for V and 0 bases for J; bases not matched to a gene: 5. The length of the CDR3 is 17 residues. Germline lookup yields CDR1 DFQATT and CDR2 SNEGSKA (reference sequence). The CDR3 is CSARDRDRPSGANVLTF. For the CDR3, the DNA is TGCAGTGCTAGAGATCGGGACAGACCCTCTGGGGCCAACGTCCTGACTTTC.

The V gene is TRBV6-1, the J gene TRBJ1-2; maybe TRBD1 (6 bases). The germline CDR1 and CDR2 sequences are MNHNS and SASEGT. The V end lost 6 bases, the J end lost 4 bases, and 12 bases lay between the germline ends. This CDR3 is 13 amino acids long. The CDR3: CASSPGHFYGYTF. The CDR3 DNA follows: TGTGCCAGCAGCCCGGGACACTTCTATGGCTACACCTTC.

The V call is TRBV29-1, the J call TRBJ2-7; 13 bases align to TRBD2. This CDR3 is 14 amino acids long. V was clipped by 4 bases and J by 4 bases; unmatched bases: 4. CDR1 is SQVTM, CDR2 ANQGSEA, per germline. CDR3 bases: TGCAGCGTTGGCCTGGGACTAGCGGGGTACGAGCAGTACTTC. Its protein product is CSVGLGLAGYEQYF.

In its sample, this clonotype was seen many times. The chain employs TRBV7-2 and TRBJ2-7, with D uncertain. Germline V lookup: CDR1 SGHTA, CDR2 FQGNSA. The CDR3 is 16 residues long. V lost 0 bases and J lost 4, with 16 bases in between. Here the CDR3 DNA reads TGTGCCAGCAGCTTAGCCTGGGGAACTTCGACTTACGAGCAGTACTTC. Its protein is CASSLAWGTSTYEQYF.

This clonotype was counted only a few times. One end of the junction fails to match germline, which may point to a read error. The genes are TRBV4-1 and TRBJ2-2; D ambiguous. The CDR3 sequence is 16 residues long. CDR1 is MGHRA, CDR2 YSYEKL, per germline. CDR3 residues: CASSFRTGANTGELFF. CDR3 sequence (DNA): TGTGCCAGCAGCTTCCGGACGGGTGCGAACACCGGGGAGCTGTTTTTT.

This clonotype appeared many times. The rearrangement joins TRBV5-1 to TRBJ2-7, with D possibly matching TRBD1 (6 bases). V shed 3 bases and J shed 0 bases, with 16 bases lying between them. CDR1 is SGHRS, CDR2 YFSETQ, per germline. The CDR3 covers 16 residues. DNA of the CDR3: TGCGCCAGCAGCTCTCCCCTCGGACAGAACTCCTACGAGCAGTACTTC. Translated: CASSSPLGQNSYEQYF.

A few counts support this clonotype. The chain recombines TRBV29-1 with TRBJ1-2; D perhaps matches TRBD1 (5 bases). V was clipped by 1 base and J by 6 bases, with 18 bases between them. CDR1 SQVTM and CDR2 ANQGSEA come from the germline V gene. This CDR3 region has 15 residues. The CDR3, as DNA: TGCAGCGTTGAAGGGGGGATAGGGTCCTTCGATGGCTACACCTTC. Residues: CSVEGGIGSFDGYTF.

This clonotype was seen many times. V usage is TRBV10-3 and J usage is TRBJ1-3; 7 bases map to TRBD1. The CDR3 is made up of 15 amino acids. J gave up 0 bases and V 6 bases, and 5 bases lay outside the gene matches. CDR1 ENHRY and CDR2 SYGVKD come from the germline V gene. The CDR3, as DNA: TGTGCCATCAGACAGGACAGGCTCTCTGGAAACACCATATATTTT. This gives the protein CAIRQDRLSGNTIYF.

This clonotype was counted between two and nine times. The chain carries TRBV5-1 and TRBJ2-7; D is ambiguous. V was clipped by 0 bases and J by 5 bases, with 12 bases between them. The CDR3 is 14 amino acids. Germline CDR1 reads SGHRS; CDR2 reads YFSETQ. The DNA of the CDR3 is TGCGCCAGCAGCTTGGGTGTACTCAACCACGAGCAGTACTTC. Residues: CASSLGVLNHEQYF.

This clonotype was observed at least ten times. V is TRBV3-1 and J is TRBJ2-7; D call uncertain. The CDR3 length is 14 residues. Per germline, CDR1 LGHDT and CDR2 YNNKEL (reference sequence). With 1 base removed from V and 2 bases from J, the gap between germline ends came to 9 bases. CDR3 amino acids: CASSQGSITYEQYF. Here the CDR3 DNA reads TGTGCCAGCAGCCAAGGGTCCATAACCTACGAGCAGTACTTC.

In its sample, this clonotype was seen a few times. V usage is TRBV6-5 and J usage is TRBJ2-1; 10 positions match TRBD2. Germline CDR1 is MNHEY and CDR2 is SVGAGI. J lost 9 bases, V lost 2 bases, and 7 bases had no gene match. CDR3 length: 15 residues. The CDR3 sequence: CASSYLLAGVGEQFF. The CDR3 nucleotides read TGTGCCAGCAGTTACCTGCTAGCGGGAGTAGGTGAGCAGTTCTTC.

In its sample, this clonotype was seen many times. The rearrangement joins TRBV19 to TRBJ2-6; TRBD1 is a possible D gene (5 bases). The germline V and J ends were trimmed by 7 bases and 4 bases, with 11 bases remaining between them. CDR3 length: 14 amino acids. Looked up from germline, CDR1 is LNHDA and CDR2 is SQIVND (reference sequence). The CDR3 here is CASIPRAGANVLTF. CDR3 nucleotide sequence: TGTGCCAGTATACCCAGGGCCGGGGCCAACGTCCTGACTTTC.

To note about this clonotype: With a much larger clone just one base away, this may be a read error. The chain recombines TRBV7-8 with TRBJ2-1, with 8 bases matching TRBD2. V lost 2 bases, J lost 7 bases, and 7 bases stayed unmatched. This CDR3 is built from 15 residues. Germline CDR1 SGHVS, CDR2 FQNEAQ. CDR3 sequence: CASSLMTSVPNEQFF. The DNA of the CDR3 is TGTGCCAGCAGCTTAATGACTAGCGTTCCAAATGAGCAGTTCTTC.

This chain joins TRBV20-1 and TRBJ1-2, with 8 bases fitting TRBD1. J was trimmed by 3 bases and V by 0 bases; bases with no gene match: 3. Germline lookup yields CDR1 DFQATT and CDR2 SNEGSKA (reference sequence). The CDR3 loop spans 14 amino acids. The CDR3: CSAREEQGDYGYTF. DNA for the CDR3: TGCAGTGCTAGAGAAGAACAGGGGGACTATGGCTACACCTTC.